The clone carrying this T cell receptor beta chain was counted ten times or more. V was pared by 4 bases and J by 0 bases, with 13 bases between. Looked up from germline, CDR1 is SQVTM and CDR2 is ANQGSEA. This CDR3 comprises 15 residues. Via MiXCR, TCRdb re-called the RT-PCR reads, giving one row per CDR3 protein. The table shows almost 700,000 distinct CDR3 sequences, with 13% to 15% occurring only once. This clonotype was obtained from a female donor in good health, serving as a healthy control. The genes are TRBV29-1 and TRBJ2-1; the D gene is possibly TRBD1 (5 bases). The specimen was memory CD4+ T cells from blood. The CDR3 DNA sequence: TGCAGCGTTGGGGGCACCCCGAGCTCCTACAATGAGCAGTTCTTC. This encodes CSVGGTPSSYNEQFF.